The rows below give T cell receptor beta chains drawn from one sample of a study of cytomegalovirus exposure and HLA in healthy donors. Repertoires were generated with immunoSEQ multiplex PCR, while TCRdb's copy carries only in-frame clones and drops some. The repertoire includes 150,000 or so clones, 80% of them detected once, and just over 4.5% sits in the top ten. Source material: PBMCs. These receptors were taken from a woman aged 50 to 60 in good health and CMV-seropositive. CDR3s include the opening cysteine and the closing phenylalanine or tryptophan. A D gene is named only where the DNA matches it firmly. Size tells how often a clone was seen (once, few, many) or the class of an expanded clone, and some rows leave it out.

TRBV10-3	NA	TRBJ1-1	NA	CAITGTPMNTEAFF	TGTGCCATCACGGGGACACCTATGAACACTGAAGCTTTCTTT
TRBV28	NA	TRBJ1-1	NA	CASRPGTGPAFF	TGTGCCAGCAGACCAGGCACAGGCCCAGCTTTCTTT
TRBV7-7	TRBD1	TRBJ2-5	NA	CASSFIGTGQETQYF	TGTGCTAGCAGCTTTATTGGGACAGGACAAGAGACCCAGTACTTC
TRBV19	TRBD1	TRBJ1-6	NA	CASDSVHRGNINSPLHF	TGTGCCAGTGACAGCGTACACAGGGGAAATATTAATTCACCCCTCCACTTT
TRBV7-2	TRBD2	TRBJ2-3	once	CASSPSLAGASTDTQYF	TGTGCCAGCAGCCCATCGCTAGCGGGGGCTAGCACAGATACGCAGTATTTT
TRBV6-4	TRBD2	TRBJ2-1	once	CASSGLAGGNEQFF	TGTGCCAGCAGTGGTCTAGCGGGTGGCAATGAGCAGTTCTTC
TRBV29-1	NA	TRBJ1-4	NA	CSAATGATNEKLFF	TGCAGCGCCGCGACGGGTGCAACTAATGAAAAACTGTTTTTT
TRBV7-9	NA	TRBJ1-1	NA	CSSSPRGGANTEAFF	TGTTCCAGCAGCCCTAGGGGGGGGGCGAACACTGAAGCTTTCTTT
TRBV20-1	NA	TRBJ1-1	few	CSASRGTEAFF	TGCAGTGCTAGTAGAGGCACTGAAGCTTTCTTT
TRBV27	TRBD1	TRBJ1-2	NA	CASSLSGQGVYYGYTF	TGTGCCAGCAGTTTATCGGGACAGGGGGTCTACTATGGCTACACCTTC
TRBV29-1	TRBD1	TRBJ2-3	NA	CSGDRGTDTQYF	TGCAGCGGCGACAGGGGCACAGATACGCAGTATTTT
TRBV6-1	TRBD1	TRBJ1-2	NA	CASIPGGPKGYTF	TGTGCCAGCATCCCAGGGGGGCCGAAAGGCTACACCTTC
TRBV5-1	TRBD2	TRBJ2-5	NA	CASSNSGAAETQYF	TGCGCCAGCAGCAATAGCGGGGCGGCGGAGACCCAGTACTTC
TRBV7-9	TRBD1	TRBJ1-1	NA	CASSFRQGSTEAFF	TGTGCCAGCAGCTTCAGACAGGGTTCGACTGAAGCTTTCTTT
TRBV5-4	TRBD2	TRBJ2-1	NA	CASSLAAGGHYNEQFF	TGTGCCAGCAGCTTAGCGGCGGGAGGTCACTACAATGAGCAGTTCTTC
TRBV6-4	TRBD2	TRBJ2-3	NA	CASSVEAGEADTQYF	TGTGCCAGCAGTGTCGAAGCGGGGGAGGCAGATACGCAGTATTTT
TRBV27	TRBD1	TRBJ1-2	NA	CASRGSGGRVNGYTF	TGTGCCAGCAGAGGATCAGGGGGACGGGTAAATGGCTACACCTTC
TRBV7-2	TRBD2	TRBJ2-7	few	CASSPLAGVGLGYEQYF	TGTGCCAGCAGCCCATTAGCGGGAGTAGGCCTAGGCTACGAGCAGTACTTC
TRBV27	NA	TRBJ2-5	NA	CASSGGGASLETQYF	TGTGCCAGCAGCGGCGGCGGAGCCTCTCTAGAGACCCAGTACTTC
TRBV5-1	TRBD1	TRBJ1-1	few	CASSSQQGVNTEAFF	TGCGCCAGCAGCTCCCAACAGGGGGTGAACACTGAAGCTTTCTTT
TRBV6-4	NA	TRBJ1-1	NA	CASSPEMNTEAFF	TGTGCCAGCAGTCCGGAGATGAACACTGAAGCTTTCTTT
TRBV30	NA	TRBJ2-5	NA	CAWSANRQTYQETQYF	TGTGCCTGGAGTGCCAATAGACAGACGTACCAAGAGACCCAGTACTTC
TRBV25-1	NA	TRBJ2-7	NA	CASSPFAGGHEQYF	TGTGCCAGCAGCCCCTTTGCAGGGGGGCACGAGCAGTACTTC
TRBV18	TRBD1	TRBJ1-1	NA	CASSPDRGRLETEAFF	TGTGCCAGCTCTCCGGACAGGGGCCGATTGGAGACTGAAGCTTTCTTT
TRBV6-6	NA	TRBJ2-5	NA	CASSVPGQPRETQYF	TGTGCCAGCAGTGTTCCTGGACAACCTCGAGAGACCCAGTACTTC
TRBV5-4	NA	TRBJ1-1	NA	CASSVNTEAFF	TGTGCCAGCAGCGTAAACACTGAAGCTTTCTTT
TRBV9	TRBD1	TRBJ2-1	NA	CASSAWRQGGNEQFF	TGTGCCAGCAGCGCTTGGAGACAGGGCGGCAATGAGCAGTTCTTC
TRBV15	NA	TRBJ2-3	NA	CATSRDRLAGTDTQYF	TGTGCCACCAGCAGAGATCGGTTAGCGGGCACAGATACGCAGTATTTT
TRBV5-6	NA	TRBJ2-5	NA	CASSLGGGVETQYF	TGTGCCAGCAGCCTAGGGGGAGGGGTAGAGACCCAGTACTTC
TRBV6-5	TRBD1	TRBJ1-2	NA	CASSRRDRADYGYTF	TGTGCCAGCAGTCGCCGGGACAGGGCGGACTATGGCTACACCTTC
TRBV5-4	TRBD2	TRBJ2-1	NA	CASSLRSGGANNEQFF	TGTGCCAGCAGCCTCCGGAGCGGGGGGGCGAACAATGAGCAGTTCTTC
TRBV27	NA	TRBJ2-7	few	CASSLRLAPTYEQYF	TGTGCCAGCAGTTTAAGGCTAGCGCCCACCTACGAGCAGTACTTC
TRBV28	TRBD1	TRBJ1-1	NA	CASTSGDRGTEAFF	TGTGCCAGCACCTCCGGGGACAGGGGGACTGAAGCTTTCTTT
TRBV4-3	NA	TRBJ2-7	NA	CASSQAVRVAEQYF	TGCGCCAGCAGCCAAGCCGTCAGGGTAGCCGAGCAGTACTTC
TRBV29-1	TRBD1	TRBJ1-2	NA	CSFARDRVNYGYTF	TGCAGTTTCGCCCGGGACAGGGTGAACTATGGCTACACCTTC
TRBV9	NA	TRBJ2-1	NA	CASSVDIGVSNEQFF	TGTGCCAGCAGCGTAGACATAGGAGTTAGCAATGAGCAGTTCTTC
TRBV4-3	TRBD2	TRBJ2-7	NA	CASSLGLAGGLNEQYF	TGCGCCAGCAGCCTCGGACTAGCGGGGGGGCTAAACGAGCAGTACTTC
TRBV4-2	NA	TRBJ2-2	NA	CASSQEMVRDTNTGELFF	TGTGCCAGCAGCCAAGAAATGGTGAGGGACACGAACACCGGGGAGCTGTTTTTT
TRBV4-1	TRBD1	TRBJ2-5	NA	CASSSLGTGQYPRETQYF	TGCGCCAGCAGCTCCTTAGGAACGGGACAGTATCCTAGGGAGACCCAGTACTTC
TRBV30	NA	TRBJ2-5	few	CAWTVGGASETQYF	TGTGCCTGGACCGTGGGGGGGGCTTCAGAGACCCAGTACTTC
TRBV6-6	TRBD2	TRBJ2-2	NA	CASIPGLVNTGELFF	TGTGCCAGCATTCCAGGACTAGTGAACACCGGGGAGCTGTTTTTT
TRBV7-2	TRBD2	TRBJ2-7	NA	CASNEASGTTYEQYF	TGTGCCAGCAACGAAGCTAGCGGGACAACCTACGAGCAGTACTTC
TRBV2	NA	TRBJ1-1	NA	CASSDPRRGLMNTEAFF	TGTGCCAGCAGTGACCCTCGGAGAGGGTTGATGAACACTGAAGCTTTCTTT
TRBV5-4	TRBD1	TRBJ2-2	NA	CASSLGGQGTGELFF	TGTGCCAGCAGCTTAGGTGGACAGGGGACCGGGGAGCTGTTTTTT
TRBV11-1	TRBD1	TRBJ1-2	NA	CASSSEGAGGYTF	TGTGCCAGCAGCTCCGAGGGGGCAGGTGGCTACACCTTC
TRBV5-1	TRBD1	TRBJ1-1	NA	CASGMAGGWEDTEAFF	TGCGCCAGCGGGATGGCAGGGGGTTGGGAAGACACTGAAGCTTTCTTT
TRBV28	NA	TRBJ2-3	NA	CASSPQLVWDTQYF	TGTGCCAGCAGTCCCCAACTAGTTTGGGATACGCAGTATTTT
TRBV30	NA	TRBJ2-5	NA	CAWSRGQETQYF	TGTGCCTGGAGCCGGGGCCAAGAGACCCAGTACTTC